A selection of T cell receptor beta chains follows, all from one sample in a study of blood T cell repertoires in COVID-19. Assay: immunoSEQ multiplex PCR; the TCRdb copy retains only in-frame clones and omits some. The sample yields 200,000 to 250,000 clones, approximately 80% seen once. What was sequenced was PBMCs or T cells enriched from blood (not recorded which). These TCRs come from a man aged 30 to 39 with acute COVID-19. Each CDR3 is given with its conserved first and last residue. D genes are given only for firm matches. Rows give clone size only sometimes, using once, few, many, or a class for an expanded clone.

j_call | v_call | d_call | clone_size | cdr3_aa | cdr3_nt
TRBJ2-7 | TRBV4-2 | TRBD2 | - | CASTPGLAGREQYF | TGTGCCAGCACCCCGGGACTAGCGGGGCGCGAGCAGTACTTC
TRBJ1-2 | TRBV7-3 | TRBD1 | - | CASSLKGQGNGYTF | TGTGCCAGCAGCTTAAAGGGACAGGGTAATGGCTACACCTTC
TRBJ1-6 | TRBV4-1 | TRBD1 | - | CASSHWTGERDSPLHF | TGCGCCAGCAGCCATTGGACAGGGGAAAGGGATTCACCCCTCCACTTT
TRBJ2-7 | TRBV4-1 | - | once | CASSQVGAGAYEQYF | TGCGCCAGCAGCCAAGTTGGGGCAGGGGCCTACGAGCAGTACTTC
TRBJ1-4 | TRBV2 | - | - | CASSVQEREKLFF | TGTGCCAGCAGTGTACAGGAAAGGGAAAAACTGTTTTTT
TRBJ1-4 | TRBV18 | - | - | CASSPLEGNGDDEKLFF | TGTGCCAGCTCACCACTGGAGGGCAACGGAGACGATGAAAAACTGTTTTTT
TRBJ2-7 | TRBV9 | TRBD1 | - | CASSGQGAQGNEQYF | TGTGCCAGCAGCGGACAGGGGGCGCAAGGTAACGAGCAGTACTTC
TRBJ1-6 | TRBV7-3 | TRBD1 | - | CASSTGQQNSPLHF | TGTGCCAGCAGTACGGGACAGCAGAATTCACCCCTCCACTTT
TRBJ1-2 | TRBV19 | - | - | CASSDRPSYGYTF | TGTGCCAGTAGCGACAGGCCTAGCTATGGCTACACCTTC
TRBJ1-2 | TRBV19 | - | - | CASSDDTGRNYGYTF | TGTGCCAGTAGTGACGACACAGGCAGGAACTATGGCTACACCTTC
TRBJ2-1 | TRBV5-4 | - | - | CASSSPTRLGEQFF | TGTGCCAGCAGCTCACCGACTAGATTAGGTGAGCAGTTCTTC
TRBJ2-5 | TRBV28 | TRBD1 | few | CASSLSDRGLKTQYF | TGTGCCAGCAGTCTCTCGGACAGGGGTTTGAAGACCCAGTACTTC
TRBJ1-6 | TRBV7-2 | - | - | CASIRTASYNSPLHF | TGTGCCAGCATCCGGACAGCTTCATATAATTCACCCCTCCACTTT
TRBJ1-1 | TRBV5-4 | TRBD1 | once | CASSIGQGGNTEAFF | TGTGCCAGCAGCATAGGACAGGGGGGTAACACTGAAGCTTTCTTT
TRBJ1-3 | TRBV6-1 | TRBD1 | - | CASSDPGTEPGNTIYF | TGTGCCAGCAGTGATCCTGGGACAGAGCCTGGAAACACCATATATTTT
TRBJ2-3 | TRBV7-9 | - | - | CASSSLLPDTQYF | TGTGCCAGCAGCTCACTGCTACCCGATACGCAGTATTTT
TRBJ2-2 | TRBV2 | - | few | CASSRTVTNTGELFF | TGTGCCAGCAGTCGGACAGTAACGAACACCGGGGAGCTGTTTTTT
TRBJ1-1 | TRBV7-2 | - | - | CASSFRRQGHKAFF | TGTGCCAGCAGCTTTCGGCGGCAGGGCCATAAAGCTTTCTTT
TRBJ1-5 | TRBV5-5 | - | - | CASSSARQVGQPQHF | TGTGCCAGCAGCTCGGCGCGTCAGGTCGGTCAGCCCCAGCATTTT
TRBJ2-5 | TRBV15 | TRBD1 | many | CATSRDPGTGKETQYF | TGTGCCACCAGCAGAGACCCCGGGACAGGCAAAGAGACCCAGTACTTC
TRBJ2-5 | TRBV9 | - | - | CASSPGWGGRLETQYF | TGTGCCAGCAGCCCCGGGTGGGGCGGACGGTTAGAGACCCAGTACTTC
TRBJ2-5 | TRBV3-1/TRBV3-2 | TRBD2 | - | CASSQEVGGAEETQYF | TGTGCCAGCAGCCAAGAGGTCGGGGGGGCCGAAGAGACCCAGTACTTC
TRBJ2-2 | TRBV5-1 | - | - | CASSLIGGAVNTGELFF | TGCGCCAGCAGCTTGATCGGGGGAGCGGTCAACACCGGGGAGCTGTTTTTT
TRBJ1-3 | TRBV6-5 | - | once | CASSPAFGGNTIYF | TGTGCCAGCAGTCCCGCGTTCGGGGGAAACACCATATATTTT
TRBJ1-1 | TRBV2 | - | - | CASTGHLNTEAFF | TGTGCCAGCACCGGACACCTGAACACTGAAGCTTTCTTT
TRBJ2-7 | TRBV6-2/TRBV6-3 | TRBD2 | - | CASSLSGGTYEQYF | TGTGCCAGCAGCTTAAGCGGGGGTACCTACGAGCAGTACTTC
TRBJ1-5 | TRBV19 | TRBD1 | - | CATRQGNQPQHF | TGTGCCACCAGACAGGGGAATCAGCCCCAGCATTTT
TRBJ1-1 | TRBV5-1 | TRBD1 | - | CASGGGLINTEAFF | TGCGCCAGCGGAGGGGGCCTCATAAACACTGAAGCTTTCTTT
TRBJ2-1 | TRBV5-1 | TRBD1 | - | CASSQQTGNEQFF | TGCGCCAGCAGCCAACAGACAGGGAATGAGCAGTTCTTC
TRBJ1-2 | TRBV13 | - | - | CASSLGRDTYGYTF | TGTGCCAGCAGCTTAGGAAGGGACACCTATGGCTACACCTTC
TRBJ2-3 | TRBV7-2 | - | - | CASSLGRLDTQYF | TGTGCCAGCAGCTTAGGTCGGTTGGATACGCAGTATTTT
TRBJ1-1 | TRBV19 | - | - | CASSRQGQMNTEAFF | TGTGCCAGTAGTCGGCAGGGTCAAATGAACACTGAAGCTTTCTTT
TRBJ2-7 | TRBV6-5 | TRBD1 | - | CASSPTGGKFDEQYF | TGTGCCAGCAGTCCCACAGGGGGTAAATTCGACGAGCAGTACTTC
TRBJ2-5 | TRBV13 | - | - | CASSLGPVGGTQYF | TGTGCCAGCAGCTTAGGACCTGTGGGGGGGACCCAGTACTTC
TRBJ2-7 | TRBV4-1 | TRBD1 | - | CASSSPGGYEQYF | TGCGCCAGCAGCTCTCCAGGGGGCTACGAGCAGTACTTC
TRBJ1-1 | TRBV5-5 | - | few | CASSLGAGRLNTEAFF | TGTGCCAGCAGCTTGGGTGCAGGTCGGTTGAACACTGAAGCTTTCTTT
TRBJ2-7 | TRBV30 | - | - | CAWSRKKTSEQYF | TGTGCCTGGAGCCGAAAAAAAACAAGCGAGCAGTACTTC
TRBJ1-5 | TRBV9 | - | - | CASSVAQGNQPQHF | TGTGCCAGCAGCGTAGCTCAGGGTAACCAGCCCCAGCATTTT
TRBJ1-2 | TRBV24-1 | TRBD1 | - | CATSDPDRVGYTF | TGTGCCACCAGTGATCCCGACAGGGTCGGCTACACCTTC
TRBJ2-7 | TRBV5-4 | - | few | CASSLSGGFYEQYF | TGTGCCAGCAGCTTGTCTGGCGGATTTTACGAGCAGTACTTC
TRBJ1-6 | TRBV15 | - | many | CATSRDSSYNSPLHF | TGTGCCACCAGCAGAGATAGCTCCTATAATTCACCCCTCCACTTT
TRBJ2-7 | TRBV7-2 | TRBD2 | - | CASSAHRRLAGGYEQYF | TGTGCCAGCAGCGCCCACCGCAGACTAGCGGGCGGCTACGAGCAGTACTTC
TRBJ1-1 | TRBV18 | TRBD1 | - | CASSPQTGSAEAFF | TGTGCCAGCTCACCACAGACAGGGTCCGCTGAAGCTTTCTTT
TRBJ1-4 | TRBV28 | TRBD1 | - | CASSPQGETNEKLFF | TGTGCCAGCAGTCCCCAGGGGGAAACTAATGAAAAACTGTTTTTT
TRBJ1-6 | TRBV12-2 | - | - | CASRYLRQGGLKPLHF | TGTGCAAGTCGCTATTTGAGACAGGGAGGTTTGAAACCCCTCCACTTT
TRBJ2-7 | TRBV19 | - | - | CASSIFPEEKQYF | TGTGCCAGTAGTATCTTCCCCGAGGAAAAGCAGTACTTC
TRBJ2-3 | TRBV5-4 | - | - | CASSSGGDTQYF | TGTGCCAGCAGCAGCGGTGGAGATACGCAGTATTTT
TRBJ1-2 | TRBV2 | - | - | CASAQGYGYTF | TGTGCCAGCGCCCAGGGATATGGCTACACCTTC
TRBJ1-1 | TRBV29-1 | TRBD1 | - | CSVAGRQGTEAFF | TGCAGCGTTGCGGGCCGACAGGGAACTGAAGCTTTCTTT